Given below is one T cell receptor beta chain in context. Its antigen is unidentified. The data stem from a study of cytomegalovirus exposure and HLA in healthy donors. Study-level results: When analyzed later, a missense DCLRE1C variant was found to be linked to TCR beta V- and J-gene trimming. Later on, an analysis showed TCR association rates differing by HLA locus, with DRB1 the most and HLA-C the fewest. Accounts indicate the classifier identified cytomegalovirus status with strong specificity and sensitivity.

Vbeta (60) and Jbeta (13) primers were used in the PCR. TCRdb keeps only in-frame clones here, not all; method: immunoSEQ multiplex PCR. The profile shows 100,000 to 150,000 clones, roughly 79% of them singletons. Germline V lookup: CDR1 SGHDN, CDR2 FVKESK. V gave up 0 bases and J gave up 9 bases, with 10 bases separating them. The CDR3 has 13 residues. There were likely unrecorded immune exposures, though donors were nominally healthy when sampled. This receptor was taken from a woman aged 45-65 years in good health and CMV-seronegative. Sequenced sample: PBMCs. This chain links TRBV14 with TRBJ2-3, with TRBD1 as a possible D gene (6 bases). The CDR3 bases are TGTGCCAGCAGCCAAGATCCCCAGGGGACGCAGTATTTT. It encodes CASSQDPQGTQYF. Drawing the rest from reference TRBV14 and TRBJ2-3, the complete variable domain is EAGVTQFPSHSVIEKGQTVTLRCDPISGHDNLYWYRRVMGKEIKFLLHFVKESKQDESGMPNNRFLAERTGGTYSTLKVQPAELEDSGVYFCASSQDPQGTQYFGPGTRLTVL.